This TCR beta chain appears in the sequencing data of a study of radiation and T cells in renal cell carcinoma. Study overall: Nephrectomy followed 15 Gy stereotactic body radiation by 4 weeks.

Time point here: baseline pretreatment blood. Treatment here: 15 Gy SBRT to primary tumor, nephrectomy 4 weeks later. The patient's renal cell carcinoma had clear cell pathology. Using immunoSEQ multiplex PCR, the repertoire was profiled, and TCRdb retains in-frame clones only, with some absent. The sample includes more than 95,000 clones, roughly 80% of them seen just once. In the case of this clone: Its antigen remains unknown.

Whole-study findings and limits: Without pretreatment biopsies, baseline tumor clonotype presence was undetermined.

The source of this sequence is a woman aged 55-70 years with renal cell carcinoma. This material consisted of blood, taken from a patient whose treatment included radiotherapy and nephrectomy.

The CDR3: CASSPGQGGQPQHF. In DNA form, the CDR3 reads TGTGCCAGCAGCCCGGGACAGGGAGGTCAGCCCCAGCATTTT. The rearrangement links TRBV6-5 to TRBJ1-5; 9 nucleotides agree with TRBD1. The germline CDR1 and CDR2 sequences are MNHEY and SVGAGI. Germline trimming cut 6 bases from V and 6 bases from J; bases unmatched to any gene: 6. The CDR3 consists of 14 residues.